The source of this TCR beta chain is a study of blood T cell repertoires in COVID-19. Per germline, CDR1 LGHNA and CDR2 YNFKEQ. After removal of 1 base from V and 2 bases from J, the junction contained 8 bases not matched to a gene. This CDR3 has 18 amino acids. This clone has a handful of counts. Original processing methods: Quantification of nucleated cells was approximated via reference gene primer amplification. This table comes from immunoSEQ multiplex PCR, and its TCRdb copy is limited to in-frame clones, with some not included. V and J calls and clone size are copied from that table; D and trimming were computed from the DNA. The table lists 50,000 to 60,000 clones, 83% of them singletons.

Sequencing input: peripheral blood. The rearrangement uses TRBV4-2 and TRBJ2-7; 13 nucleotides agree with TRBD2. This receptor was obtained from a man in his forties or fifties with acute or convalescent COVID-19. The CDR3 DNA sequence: TGTGCCAGCAGCCAAGTTCCCGGGACTAGCGGGACGCCCTACGAGCAGTACTTC. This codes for CASSQVPGTSGTPYEQYF.